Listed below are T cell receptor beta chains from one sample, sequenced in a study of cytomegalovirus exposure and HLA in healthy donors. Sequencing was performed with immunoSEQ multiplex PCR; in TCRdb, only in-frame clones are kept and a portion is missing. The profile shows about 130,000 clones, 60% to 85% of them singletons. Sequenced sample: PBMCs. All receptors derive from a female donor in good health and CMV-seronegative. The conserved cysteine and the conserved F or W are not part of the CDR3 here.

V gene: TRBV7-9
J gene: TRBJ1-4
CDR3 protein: ASSRNWGGNEKLF

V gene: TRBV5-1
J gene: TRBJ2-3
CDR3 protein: ASSPGTASPAQY

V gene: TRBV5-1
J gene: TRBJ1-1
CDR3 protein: ASATGGTLNTEAF

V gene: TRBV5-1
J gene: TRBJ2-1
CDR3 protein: ASSLTSRSYGEQF

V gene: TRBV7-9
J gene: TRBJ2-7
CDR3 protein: ASSLAGAPSYEQY

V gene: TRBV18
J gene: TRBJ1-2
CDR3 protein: ASSPGGEANYGYT

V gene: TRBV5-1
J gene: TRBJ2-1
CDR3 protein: ASNPIDRGNEQF

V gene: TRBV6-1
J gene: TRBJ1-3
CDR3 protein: ASRFGAGNTIY

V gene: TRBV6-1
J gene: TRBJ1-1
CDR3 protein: ASRGTVGNTEAF

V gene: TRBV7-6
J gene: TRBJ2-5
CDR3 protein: ASSLVNRGLGETQY

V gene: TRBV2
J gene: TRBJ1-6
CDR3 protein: ASFPGQGASPLH

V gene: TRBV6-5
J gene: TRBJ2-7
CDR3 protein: ASSRSTSGRYEQY

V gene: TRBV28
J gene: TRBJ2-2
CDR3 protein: ASRDLNTGELF

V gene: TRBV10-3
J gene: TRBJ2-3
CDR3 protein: AISDGRNPADAQY

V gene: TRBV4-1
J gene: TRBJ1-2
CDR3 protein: ASSQSDNSYGYT

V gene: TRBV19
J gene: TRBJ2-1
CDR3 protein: ASSSPGTSGNEQF

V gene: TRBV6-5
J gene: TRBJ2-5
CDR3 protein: ASSYATGETQY

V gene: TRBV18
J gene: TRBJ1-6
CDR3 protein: ASSPSVSTGVNSPLH